This note documents a single T cell receptor (beta chain) sequence. Its antigen is unknown. Clones were sequenced by immunoSEQ multiplex PCR, and TCRdb holds only the in-frame ones, with some missing. The sample lists roughly 32,000 clones; roughly 88% were seen once. CDR1 and CDR2 (germline): MDHEN, SYDVKM. The CDR3 covers 15 residues. V was clipped by 6 bases and J by 4 bases; unmatched bases: 7. These data belong to a study of T cells in localized non-small cell lung cancer. General observations from the study: Because only a single region of the tumor was sequenced, heterogeneity remains possible. There was higher T cell clonality in uninvolved adjacent lung than in tumor, and it was highest there. Adjacent lung was found to contain a median about 62 of the top 100 tumor clones.

The source is a woman aged 40-69 years with stage III lung adenocarcinoma. Sample: peripheral blood mononuclear cells, taken before any cancer treatment. The chain links TRBV28 to TRBJ1-3; TRBD1 matches 9 bases. CDR3 DNA sequence: TGTGCCAGCAGGTCACAGGGGGCGCGCGGAAACACCATATATTTT. This codes for CASRSQGARGNTIYF.